This T cell receptor beta chain is from a study of blood T cell repertoires in COVID-19 (dated by TCRdb to about 2020). A note on the overall study: Samples from collaborators originated in the United States, Italy and Spain and spanned both the acute and convalescent phases of COVID-19. The prospective study material was composed of cDNA or gDNA derived from T cells, B-cell-depleted T cells, or PBMCs. Subjects who had been exposed to COVID-19, were actively infected with it, or had recovered from it provided the deeply sampled blood TCRbeta repertoires that made up the dataset. The repertoires were released in a freely available public database intended as a resource for research on the immune response to SARS-CoV-2. Samples were obtained from the ongoing ImmuneRACE study (first 160 participants) and from approximately 1,200 subjects provided by 6 global collaborators. The sample metadata nearly always contained a de-identified subject ID, COVID-19 status, age in years and sex. Where available, HLA class I and class II types were obtained from metadata supplied by the sample provider rather than from assay-based typing.

Each collaborating institution followed its own protocols to collect whole blood in K2EDTA tubes. For TCRbeta analysis, collaborators shipped samples in one of three forms: frozen whole blood, isolated PBMCs, or DNA extracted from either of those sample types. The germline ends are 10 bases apart after V is trimmed by 0 bases and J by 2 bases. The CDR3 goes from the cysteine to the phenylalanine over 14 residues. The DNA shown is the 42-base CDR3, in frame from base 1. In the germline V gene (reference sequence), CDR1 corresponds to GTSNPN and CDR2 to SVGIG. TCRbeta CDR3 regions were amplified from genomic DNA using the immunoSEQ Assay, a bias-controlled multiplex PCR. Per the source publication's procedure: The number of nucleated cells in each sample was estimated by amplification of reference gene primers within the assay. To quantify the absolute abundance of each unique TCRbeta CDR3 rearrangement, sequence reads were collapsed and filtered. For each sample, productive Simpson clonality was calculated as the square root of Simpson's diversity index over productive rearrangements. The clones in this table, taken by TCRdb from immuneACCESS, are in-frame only. Not every clone is retained; where verified, under half of the shortfall comes from an unresolved V gene, and the cause of the rest is unknown. That table furnishes V, J and clone size, whereas the DNA furnished D and trimming. This sample comprises about 100,000 clones, around 85% of them detected only once. The ten largest clonotypes hold 20% to 25% of the sample.

The full study reports these points: The quantity of clinical and demographic metadata differed by source and by participant and was supplied without curation.

As regards this clone: Its antigen is not yet known. No quality values exist for individual bases; no much larger clone is one base distant.

This chain joins TRBV30 to TRBJ1-1; there is no confident call for the D gene. The sequenced material came from peripheral blood. The TCR comes from a man between 65 and 85 years old with active or convalescent COVID-19. The CDR3 here reads CAWSVLGSNTEAFF. The DNA sequence is as follows: TGTGCCTGGAGTGTACTGGGCAGTAACACTGAAGCTTTCTTT.